This TCR beta chain originates from a study of blood T cell repertoires in COVID-19. Looking at the study overall: COVID-19 samples from acute and convalescent phases originated in the United States, Italy and Spain.

TCRdb keeps only in-frame clones here, not all; method: immunoSEQ multiplex PCR. This sample has fewer than 500,000 clones, with about 85% found just once. Germline CDR1 SGHTA, CDR2 FQGNSA. V was shortened by 0 bases and J by 5 bases, with 10 bases between the two germline ends. The CDR3 covers 14 residues. This receptor was identified in a woman aged 18-30 years with acute COVID-19. V gene TRBV7-2 combines with J gene TRBJ2-5; D not resolved. Sample: PBMCs or T cells enriched from blood (not recorded which). The CDR3 region is CASSLAQVAETQYF. In DNA, the CDR3 is TGTGCCAGCAGCTTAGCCCAGGTCGCGGAGACCCAGTACTTC.